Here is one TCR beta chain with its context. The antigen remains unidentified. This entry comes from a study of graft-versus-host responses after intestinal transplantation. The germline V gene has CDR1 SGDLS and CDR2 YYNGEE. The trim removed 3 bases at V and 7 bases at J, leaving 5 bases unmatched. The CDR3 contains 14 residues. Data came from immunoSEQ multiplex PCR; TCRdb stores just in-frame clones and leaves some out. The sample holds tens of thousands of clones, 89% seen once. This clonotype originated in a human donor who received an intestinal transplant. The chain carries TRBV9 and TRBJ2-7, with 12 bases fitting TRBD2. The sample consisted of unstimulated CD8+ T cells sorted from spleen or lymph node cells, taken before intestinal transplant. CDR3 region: CASSATSGSEEQYF. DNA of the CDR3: TGTGCCAGCAGCGCGACTAGCGGGAGTGAAGAGCAGTACTTC.